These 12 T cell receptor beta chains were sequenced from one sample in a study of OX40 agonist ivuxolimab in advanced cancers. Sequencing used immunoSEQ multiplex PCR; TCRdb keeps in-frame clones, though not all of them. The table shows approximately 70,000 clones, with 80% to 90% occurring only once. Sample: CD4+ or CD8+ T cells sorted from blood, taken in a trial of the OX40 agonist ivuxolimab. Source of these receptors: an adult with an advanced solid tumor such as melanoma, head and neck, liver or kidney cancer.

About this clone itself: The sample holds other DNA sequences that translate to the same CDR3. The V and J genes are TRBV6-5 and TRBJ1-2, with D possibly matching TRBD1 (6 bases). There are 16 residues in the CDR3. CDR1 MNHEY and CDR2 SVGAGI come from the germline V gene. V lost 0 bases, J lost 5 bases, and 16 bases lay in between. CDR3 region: CASSYSRTGGGYGYTF. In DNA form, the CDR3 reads TGTGCCAGCAGTTACTCGAGGACGGGGGGCGGTTATGGCTACACCTTC.

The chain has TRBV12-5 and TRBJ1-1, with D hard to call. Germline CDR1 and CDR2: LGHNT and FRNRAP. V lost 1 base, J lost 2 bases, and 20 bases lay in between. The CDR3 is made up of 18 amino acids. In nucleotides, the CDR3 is TGTGCTAGTGGTTTGGGAGCTATAGGGTCCTCCCGCAACACTGAAGCTTTCTTT. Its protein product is CASGLGAIGSSRNTEAFF.

In nucleotides, the CDR3 is TGTGCCAGTAGTATAGGGGAAGCGGGCAGAAGTAACTATGGCTACACCTTC. It is translated as CASSIGEAGRSNYGYTF. The rearrangement joins TRBV19 to TRBJ1-2; no clear D. The CDR3 is 17 amino acids. CDR1 is LNHDA, CDR2 SQIVND, per germline (reference sequence). Trimming took off 1 base at V and 1 base at J, with 16 bases between the two ends.

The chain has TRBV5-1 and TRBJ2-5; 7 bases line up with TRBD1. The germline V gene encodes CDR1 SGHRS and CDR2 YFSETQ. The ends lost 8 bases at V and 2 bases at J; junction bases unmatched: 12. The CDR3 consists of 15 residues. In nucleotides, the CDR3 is TGCGCCAGTTGGGGAACAGGGGTAGGGCAAGAGACCCAGTACTTC. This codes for CASWGTGVGQETQYF.

CDR3 in amino acids: CASSLPGTNTGELFF. CDR3 coding DNA: TGCGCCAGCAGCTTGCCGGGGACAAACACCGGGGAGCTGTTTTTT. J is TRBJ2-2 and V is TRBV5-1; maybe TRBD1 (6 bases). Germline V gene sequence: CDR1 SGHRS, CDR2 YFSETQ. The CDR3 length is 15 residues. Trimming stripped 1 base from V and 2 bases from J, with 9 bases between.

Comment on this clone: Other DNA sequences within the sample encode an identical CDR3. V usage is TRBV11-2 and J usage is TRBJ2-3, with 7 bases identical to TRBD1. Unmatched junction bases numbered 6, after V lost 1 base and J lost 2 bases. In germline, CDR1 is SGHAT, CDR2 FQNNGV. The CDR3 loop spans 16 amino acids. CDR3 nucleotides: TGTGCCAGCAGCTTAGCAGGTCAGGGGGTCACAGATACGCAGTATTTT. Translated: CASSLAGQGVTDTQYF. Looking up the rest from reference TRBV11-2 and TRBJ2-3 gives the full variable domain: EAGVAQSPRYKIIEKRQSVAFWCNPISGHATLYWYQQILGQGPKLLIQFQNNGVVDDSQLPKDRFSAERLKGVDSTLKIQPAKLEDSAVYLCASSLAGQGVTDTQYFGPGTRLTVL.

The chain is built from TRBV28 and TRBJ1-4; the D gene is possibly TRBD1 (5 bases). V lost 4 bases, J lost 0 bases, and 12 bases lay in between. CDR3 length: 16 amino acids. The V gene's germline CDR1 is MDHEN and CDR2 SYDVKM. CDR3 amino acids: CASSSGTAATNEKLFF. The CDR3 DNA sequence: TGTGCCAGCAGTTCCGGGACTGCTGCAACTAATGAAAAACTGTTTTTT.

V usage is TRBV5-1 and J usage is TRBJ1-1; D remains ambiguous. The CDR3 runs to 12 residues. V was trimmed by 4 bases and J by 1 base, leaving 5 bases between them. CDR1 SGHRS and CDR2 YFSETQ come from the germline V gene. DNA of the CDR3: TGCGCCAGCAGCACCGGGAACACTGAAGCTTTCTTT. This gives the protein CASSTGNTEAFF.

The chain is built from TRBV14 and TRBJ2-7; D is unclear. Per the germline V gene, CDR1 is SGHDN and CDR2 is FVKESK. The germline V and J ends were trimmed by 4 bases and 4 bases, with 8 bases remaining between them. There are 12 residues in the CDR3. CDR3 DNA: TGTGCCAGCAGCCCCGTCCCATACGAGCAGTACTTC. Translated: CASSPVPYEQYF.

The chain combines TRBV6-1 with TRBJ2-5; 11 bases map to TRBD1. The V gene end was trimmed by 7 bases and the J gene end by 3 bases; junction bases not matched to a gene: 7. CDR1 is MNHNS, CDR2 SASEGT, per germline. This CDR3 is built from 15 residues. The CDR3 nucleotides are TGTGCCAGCATATGGGACAGGGGGAGCAAAGAGACCCAGTACTTC. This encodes CASIWDRGSKETQYF.

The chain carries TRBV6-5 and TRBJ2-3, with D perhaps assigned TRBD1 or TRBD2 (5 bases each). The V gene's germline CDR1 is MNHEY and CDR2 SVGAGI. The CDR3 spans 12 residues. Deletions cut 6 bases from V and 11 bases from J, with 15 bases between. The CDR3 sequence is CASRGTQGEQYF. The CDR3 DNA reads TGTGCCAGCAGAGGGACCCAGGGCGAGCAGTATTTT.

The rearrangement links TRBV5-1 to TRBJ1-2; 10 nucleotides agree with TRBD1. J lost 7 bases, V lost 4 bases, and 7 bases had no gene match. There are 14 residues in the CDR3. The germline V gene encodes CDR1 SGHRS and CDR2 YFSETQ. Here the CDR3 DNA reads TGCGCCAGCAGCGCGGACAGGGGGAACAGTGGCTACACCTTC. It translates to CASSADRGNSGYTF.